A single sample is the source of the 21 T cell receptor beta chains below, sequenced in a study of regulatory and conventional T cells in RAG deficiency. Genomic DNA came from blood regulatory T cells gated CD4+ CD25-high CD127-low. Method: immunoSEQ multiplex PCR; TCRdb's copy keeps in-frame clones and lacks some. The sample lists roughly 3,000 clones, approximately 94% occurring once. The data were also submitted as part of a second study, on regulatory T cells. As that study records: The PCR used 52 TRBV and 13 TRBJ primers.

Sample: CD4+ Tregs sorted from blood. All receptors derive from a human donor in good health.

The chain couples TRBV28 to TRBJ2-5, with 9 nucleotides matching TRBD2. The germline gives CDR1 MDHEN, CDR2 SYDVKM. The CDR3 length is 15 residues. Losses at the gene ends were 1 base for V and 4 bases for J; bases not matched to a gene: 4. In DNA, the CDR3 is TGTGCCAGCAGTTTATCCAGCGGGAGGCCAGAGACCCAGTACTTC. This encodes CASSLSSGRPETQYF.

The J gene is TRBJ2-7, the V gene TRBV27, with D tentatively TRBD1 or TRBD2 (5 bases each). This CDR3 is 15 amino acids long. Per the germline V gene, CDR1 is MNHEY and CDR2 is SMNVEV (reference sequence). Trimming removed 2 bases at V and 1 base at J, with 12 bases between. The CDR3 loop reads CASSLEGPWSYEQYF. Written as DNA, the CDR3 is TGTGCCAGCAGTTTAGAGGGACCCTGGTCCTACGAGCAGTACTTC.

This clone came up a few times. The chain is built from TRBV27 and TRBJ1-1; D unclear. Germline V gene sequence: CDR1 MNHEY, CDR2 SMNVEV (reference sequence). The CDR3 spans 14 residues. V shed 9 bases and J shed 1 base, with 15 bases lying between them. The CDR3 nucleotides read TGTGCCAGTAAGTGGGGTAATCAGAACACTGAAGCTTTCTTT. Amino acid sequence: CASKWGNQNTEAFF.

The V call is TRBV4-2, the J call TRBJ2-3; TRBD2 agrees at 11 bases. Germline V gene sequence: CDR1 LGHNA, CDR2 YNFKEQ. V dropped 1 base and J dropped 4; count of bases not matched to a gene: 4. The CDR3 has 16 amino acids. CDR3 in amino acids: CASSQVRLAGSDTQYF. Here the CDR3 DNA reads TGTGCCAGCAGCCAAGTACGACTAGCGGGGTCAGATACGCAGTATTTT.

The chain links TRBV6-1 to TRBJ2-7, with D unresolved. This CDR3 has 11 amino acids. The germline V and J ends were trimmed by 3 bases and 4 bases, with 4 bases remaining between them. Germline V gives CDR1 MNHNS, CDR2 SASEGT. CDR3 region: CASSDRYEQYF. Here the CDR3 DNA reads TGTGCCAGCAGTGATAGATACGAGCAGTACTTC.

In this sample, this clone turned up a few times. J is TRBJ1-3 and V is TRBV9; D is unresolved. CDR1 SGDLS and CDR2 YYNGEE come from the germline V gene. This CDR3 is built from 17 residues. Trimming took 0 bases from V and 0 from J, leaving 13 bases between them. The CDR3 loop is CASSVGAVLSSGNTIYF. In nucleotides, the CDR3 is TGTGCCAGCAGCGTAGGGGCGGTACTTAGCTCTGGAAACACCATATATTTT.

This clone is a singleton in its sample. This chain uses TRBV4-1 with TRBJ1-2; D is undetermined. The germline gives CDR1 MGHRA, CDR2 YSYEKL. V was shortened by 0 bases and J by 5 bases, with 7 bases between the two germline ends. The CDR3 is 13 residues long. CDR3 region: CASSQDRTYGYTF. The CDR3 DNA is TGCGCCAGCAGCCAAGATCGAACATATGGCTACACCTTC.

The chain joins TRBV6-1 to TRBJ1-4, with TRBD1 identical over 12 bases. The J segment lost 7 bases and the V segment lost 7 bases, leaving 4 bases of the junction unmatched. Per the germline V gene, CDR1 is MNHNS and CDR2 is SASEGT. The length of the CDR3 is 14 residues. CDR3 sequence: CASIRDRGREKLFF. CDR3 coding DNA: TGTGCCAGCATAAGGGACAGGGGGCGTGAAAAACTGTTTTTT.

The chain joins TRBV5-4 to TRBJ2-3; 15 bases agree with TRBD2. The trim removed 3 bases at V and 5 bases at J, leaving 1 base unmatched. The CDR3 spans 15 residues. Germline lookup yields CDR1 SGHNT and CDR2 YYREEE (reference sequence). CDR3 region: CASSSGLAGGDTQYF. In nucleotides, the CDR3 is TGTGCCAGCAGCTCGGGACTAGCGGGAGGAGATACGCAGTATTTT.

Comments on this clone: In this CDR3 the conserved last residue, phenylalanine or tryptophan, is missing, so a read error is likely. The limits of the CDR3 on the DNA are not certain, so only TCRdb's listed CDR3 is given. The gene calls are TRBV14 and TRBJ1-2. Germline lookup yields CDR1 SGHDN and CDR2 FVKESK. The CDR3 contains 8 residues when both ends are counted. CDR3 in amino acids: CASSQERG.

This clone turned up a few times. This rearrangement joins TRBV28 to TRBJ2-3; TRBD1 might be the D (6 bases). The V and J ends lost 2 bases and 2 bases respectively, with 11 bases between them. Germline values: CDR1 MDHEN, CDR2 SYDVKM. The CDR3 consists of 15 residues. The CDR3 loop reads CASSLVGDNTDTQYF. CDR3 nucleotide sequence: TGTGCCAGCAGTTTAGTTGGGGACAACACAGATACGCAGTATTTT.

The CDR3 loop reads CASSLEANTGELFF. DNA for the CDR3: TGTGCCAGCAGCTTAGAGGCGAACACCGGGGAGCTGTTTTTT. V usage is TRBV7-3 and J usage is TRBJ2-2; no definite D call. Trimming shortened V by 2 bases and J by 0 bases, and 4 bases separated the two germline ends. Germline V gene data show CDR1 as SGHTA and CDR2 as FQGTGA. The CDR3 is 14 amino acids.

The DNA of the CDR3 is TGTGCCAGTGTAGGAGGGGGAAATGGCTACACCTTC. This gives the protein CASVGGGNGYTF. This chain connects TRBV19 to TRBJ1-2, with D maybe TRBD1 (6 bases). V lost 8 bases to trimming and J lost 6 bases, with 13 bases between them. Germline-derived CDR1 and CDR2 are LNHDA and SQIVND (reference sequence). CDR3 size: 12 residues.

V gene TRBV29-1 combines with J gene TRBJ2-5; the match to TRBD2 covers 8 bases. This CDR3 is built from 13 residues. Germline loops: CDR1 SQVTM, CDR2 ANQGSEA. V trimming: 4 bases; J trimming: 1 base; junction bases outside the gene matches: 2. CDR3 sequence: CSVGGGTQETQYF. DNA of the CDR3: TGCAGCGTTGGCGGGGGGACCCAAGAGACCCAGTACTTC.

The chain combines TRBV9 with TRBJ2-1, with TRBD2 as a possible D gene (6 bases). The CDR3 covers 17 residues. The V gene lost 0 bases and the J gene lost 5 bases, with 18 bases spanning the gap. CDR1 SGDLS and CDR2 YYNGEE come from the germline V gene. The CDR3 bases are TGTGCCAGCAGCGTAGTACCGGGAGAGGGGCCACACAATGAGCAGTTCTTC. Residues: CASSVVPGEGPHNEQFF. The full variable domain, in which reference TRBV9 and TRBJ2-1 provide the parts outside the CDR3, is DSGVTQTPKHLITATGQRVTLRCSPRSGDLSVYWYQQSLDQGLQFLIQYYNGEERAKGNILERFSAQQFPDLHSELNLSSLELGDSALYFCASSVVPGEGPHNEQFFGPGTRLTVL.

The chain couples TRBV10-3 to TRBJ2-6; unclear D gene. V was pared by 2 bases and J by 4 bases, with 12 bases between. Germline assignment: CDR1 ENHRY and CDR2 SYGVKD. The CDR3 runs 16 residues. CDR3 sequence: CAISEELGFGANVLTF. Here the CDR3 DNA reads TGTGCCATCAGTGAGGAGTTGGGGTTCGGGGCCAACGTCCTGACTTTC.

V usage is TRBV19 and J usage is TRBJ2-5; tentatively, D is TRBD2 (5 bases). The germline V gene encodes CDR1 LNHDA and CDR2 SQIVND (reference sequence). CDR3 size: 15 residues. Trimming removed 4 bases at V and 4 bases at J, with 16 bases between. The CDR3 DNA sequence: TGTGCCAGTAGTACTTGGACTTCGTTGGGAGAGACCCAGTACTTC. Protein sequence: CASSTWTSLGETQYF. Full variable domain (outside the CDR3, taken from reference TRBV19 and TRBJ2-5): DGGITQSPKYLFRKEGQNVTLSCEQNLNHDAMYWYRQDPGQGLRLIYYSQIVNDFQKGDIAEGYSVSREKKESFPLTVTSAQKNPTAFYLCASSTWTSLGETQYFGPGTRLLVL.

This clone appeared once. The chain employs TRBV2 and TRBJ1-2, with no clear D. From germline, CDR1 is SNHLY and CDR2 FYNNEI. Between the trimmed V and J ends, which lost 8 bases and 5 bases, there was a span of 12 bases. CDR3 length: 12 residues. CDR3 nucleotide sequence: TGTGCCAGCGGGGTGACGAGTTATGGCTACACCTTC. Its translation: CASGVTSYGYTF.

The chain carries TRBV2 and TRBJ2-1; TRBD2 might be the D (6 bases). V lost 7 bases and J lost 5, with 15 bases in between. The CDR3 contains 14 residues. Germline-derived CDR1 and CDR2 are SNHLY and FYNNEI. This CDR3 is CASTGGSENNEQFF. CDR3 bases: TGTGCCAGCACCGGGGGATCCGAGAACAATGAGCAGTTCTTC.

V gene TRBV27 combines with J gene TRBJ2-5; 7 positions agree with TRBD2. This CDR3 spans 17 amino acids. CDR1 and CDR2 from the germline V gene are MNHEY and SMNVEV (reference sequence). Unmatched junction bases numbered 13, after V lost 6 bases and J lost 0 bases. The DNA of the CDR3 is TGTGCCAGCAGCGTCCGGCTAGCGGACCGCGACCAAGAGACCCAGTACTTC. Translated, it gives CASSVRLADRDQETQYF.

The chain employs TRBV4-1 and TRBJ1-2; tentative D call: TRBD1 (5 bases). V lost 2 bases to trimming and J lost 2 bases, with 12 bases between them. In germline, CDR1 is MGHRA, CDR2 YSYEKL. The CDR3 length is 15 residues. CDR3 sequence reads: CASSQQGLENYGYTF. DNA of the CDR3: TGCGCCAGCAGCCAACAGGGATTGGAGAACTATGGCTACACCTTC.